The sequence of this T cell receptor (beta chain) was determined in a study of shared clonotypes between healthy human individuals. Each sorted subset replicate got 200 ng genomic DNA, tens of thousands of genomes. TCRdb's copy holds only in-frame clones and misses some; the assay was immunoSEQ multiplex PCR. The repertoire holds 1.6 million or so clones, with 97% to 99% as singletons. CD4+ cells yielded CD45RA+ naive and CD45RA-negative memory subsets. The CDR3 runs to 14 residues. With 6 bases removed from V and 5 bases from J, the gap between germline ends came to 20 bases. Germline loops: CDR1 SQVTM, CDR2 ANQGSEA.

This receptor was taken from a man younger than 45 in good health. The sequencing sample was made of naive CD4+ T cells sorted from blood. The sample's subset: CD45RA+ positively selected. V and J are TRBV29-1 and TRBJ2-7, with D possibly being TRBD2 (5 bases). CDR3 in amino acids: CSVASGIQTNEQYF. The CDR3 region has the DNA TGCAGCGTCGCCTCCGGGATACAGACCAACGAGCAGTACTTC.